This T cell receptor beta chain was identified during a study of T-cell memory formation after mild COVID-19. Study-level findings and limits: Contracting CD8+ clones were enriched in EMRA, CD4+ mainly in CM and EM.

For this clonotype: What it binds is unknown.

The TCR alpha and TCR beta cDNA libraries, bearing sample barcodes and UMIs, were generated by 5'RACE using constant-segment primers. MiXCR, run by TCRdb on the 5' RACE reads, gives a single entry per CDR3 protein. The sample yields 250,000 to 350,000 distinct CDR3 sequences, approximately 19% seen once. Sequences were obtained from PBMCs or a T cell subset sorted from them (not recorded which). This sequence originates from a man aged 18-30 years who had mild COVID-19 (a few samples of this study predate the infection). Cell type and time point are not known.

CDR3 DNA sequence: TGTGCCAGCAGTTTACAGGAGCGGGATGGCTACACCTTC. Residues: CASSLQERDGYTF. This chain connects TRBV12-3 or TRBV12-4 to TRBJ1-2; D is unclear. The ends were cut back, 2 bases at V and 6 bases at J, with 10 bases in the middle. This CDR3 has 13 residues.